These T cell receptor beta chains were read from a single sample in a study of blood T cells in healthy people across ages. MiXCR was run by TCRdb on the 5' RACE reads, yielding one entry per CDR3 protein. This sample yields 1.5 million to 2 million distinct CDR3 sequences, of which just under 50% are seen a single time; over 2% belongs to the top ten. The sample consisted of blood. Receptor source: a woman in her thirties or forties in good health. Both conserved end residues are part of each CDR3. D genes are given only for firm matches. Part of the rows lack a size; the others show once, few, many or a class for expanded clones.

DNA: TGTGCCAGCAGCCAAGTAGGGGATCCCTACAATGAGCAGTTCTTC
CDR3: CASSQVGDPYNEQFF
size: few
J: TRBJ2-1
V: TRBV14
D: .

DNA: TGTGCCAGCAAACAGGCAGGGAGATATGGCTACACCTTC
CDR3: CASKQAGRYGYTF
size: once
J: TRBJ1-2
V: TRBV6-2/TRBV6-3
D: .

DNA: TGTGCCAGCAGCCCAGCGGGACTCCGCTACGAGCAGTACTTC
CDR3: CASSPAGLRYEQYF
size: .
J: TRBJ2-7
V: TRBV3-1
D: TRBD2

DNA: TGCAGTGCTAGGGGACTGACCTCCAACGAGCAGTACTTC
CDR3: CSARGLTSNEQYF
size: .
J: TRBJ2-7
V: TRBV20-1
D: .

DNA: TGTGCCAGCAGCCCAGTCGCGGGGGACAATGGCTACACCTTC
CDR3: CASSPVAGDNGYTF
size: few
J: TRBJ1-2
V: TRBV7-3
D: .

DNA: TGTGCCAGCACCAGAGCCGGGACAGCTTACAATGAGCAGTACTTC
CDR3: CASTRAGTAYNEQYF
size: .
J: TRBJ2-7
V: TRBV6-2/TRBV6-3
D: TRBD1

DNA: TGCAGCGTTGAGTCGTATTATGGCTACACCTTC
CDR3: CSVESYYGYTF
size: few
J: TRBJ1-2
V: TRBV29-1
D: .

DNA: TGTGCCAGTTGGTCCCGCCGGGAAGCTTTCTTT
CDR3: CASWSRREAFF
size: .
J: TRBJ1-1
V: TRBV27
D: .

DNA: TGTGCCACCAGCAGAAGCGTTTTAAGTCCGGATTCACCCCTCCACTTT
CDR3: CATSRSVLSPDSPLHF
size: .
J: TRBJ1-6
V: TRBV15
D: .

DNA: TGTGCCAGCAGCTTAGTTTTGGATCGATTATTTAATTCACCCCTCCACTTT
CDR3: CASSLVLDRLFNSPLHF
size: .
J: TRBJ1-6
V: TRBV7-9
D: .

DNA: TGTGCCAGCAGCTTAAAGTCCGGGGGATCAGATACGCAGTATTTT
CDR3: CASSLKSGGSDTQYF
size: .
J: TRBJ2-3
V: TRBV7-2
D: .

DNA: TGCAGTGCCGGGCAGGGGGGAACCTACGAGCAGTACTTC
CDR3: CSAGQGGTYEQYF
size: few
J: TRBJ2-7
V: TRBV20-1
D: .

DNA: TGTGCCAGCAGTTTTAATCTAGTTTACAATGAGCAGTACTTC
CDR3: CASSFNLVYNEQYF
size: .
J: TRBJ2-7
V: TRBV28
D: .

DNA: TGTGCCAGCTCAGGGGATCAAGCGGGAAACATTCAGTACTTC
CDR3: CASSGDQAGNIQYF
size: .
J: TRBJ2-4
V: TRBV12-3/TRBV12-4
D: .

DNA: TGTGCCAGCAGCCCGCCGACTACTGGGGCACAAGAGACCCAGTACTTC
CDR3: CASSPPTTGAQETQYF
size: .
J: TRBJ2-5
V: TRBV6-6
D: .

DNA: TGTGCCAGCAGTTTGGGGGCTCTTTCACCCCTCCACTTT
CDR3: CASSLGALSPLHF
size: .
J: TRBJ1-6
V: TRBV27
D: .

DNA: TGTGCCACCAGCAGAGGGACAGGGGGCAGTCAGCCCCAGCATTTT
CDR3: CATSRGTGGSQPQHF
size: .
J: TRBJ1-5
V: TRBV15
D: TRBD1

DNA: TGTGCCGGCTCGCCTCGACAGGGCGGCGAGCAGTACTTC
CDR3: CAGSPRQGGEQYF
size: .
J: TRBJ2-7
V: TRBV18
D: TRBD1

DNA: TGTGCCAGCAGCTTTTTTCGGGCTAGCGGCCGAGATACGCAGTATTTT
CDR3: CASSFFRASGRDTQYF
size: .
J: TRBJ2-3
V: TRBV7-2
D: TRBD2

DNA: TGTGCCATCAGTGATCACCAGGGTGCCGGTGAAAAACTGTTTTTT
CDR3: CAISDHQGAGEKLFF
size: .
J: TRBJ1-4
V: TRBV10-3
D: .

DNA: TGTGCCAGCAGCTTAGCCCCTAGCGGGGAAAGCAAAAACATTCAGTACTTC
CDR3: CASSLAPSGESKNIQYF
size: .
J: TRBJ2-4
V: TRBV7-2
D: TRBD2

DNA: TGTGCCAGCCTTTCGACAGGAGGAAGTTCACCCCTCCACTTT
CDR3: CASLSTGGSSPLHF
size: .
J: TRBJ1-6
V: TRBV6-2/TRBV6-3
D: .

DNA: TGTGCCAGCAGCTTAGTTATCGGCGAGCAGTACTTC
CDR3: CASSLVIGEQYF
size: .
J: TRBJ2-7
V: TRBV7-2
D: .

DNA: TGCAGCGTTGAAGATCCTCAGGTGCGAGAGACCCAGTACTTC
CDR3: CSVEDPQVRETQYF
size: few
J: TRBJ2-5
V: TRBV29-1
D: .

DNA: TGTGCCAGCAGCTTAGGCGGAGGACGGAGAAATTCACCCCTCCACTTT
CDR3: CASSLGGGRRNSPLHF
size: once
J: TRBJ1-6
V: TRBV11-2
D: .

DNA: TGTGCCAGCAGCCCTACCATGACAGGGGACTATGGCTACACCTTC
CDR3: CASSPTMTGDYGYTF
size: .
J: TRBJ1-2
V: TRBV7-2
D: TRBD1

DNA: TGCAGTGCTAGAGATCGAACTAGCGGGGTGGAGACCCAGTACTTC
CDR3: CSARDRTSGVETQYF
size: .
J: TRBJ2-5
V: TRBV20-1
D: TRBD2

DNA: TGCAGTGCTAGCCCGGACAGAACCTACGAGCAGTACTTC
CDR3: CSASPDRTYEQYF
size: .
J: TRBJ2-7
V: TRBV20-1
D: .

DNA: TGTGCCAGCAGTCCCAACCCTAGCGGGGTCTCACTATACGAGCAGTACTTC
CDR3: CASSPNPSGVSLYEQYF
size: .
J: TRBJ2-7
V: TRBV27
D: TRBD2